This is a list of T cell receptor beta chains from one sample in a study of radiation and T cells in renal cell carcinoma. Produced via immunoSEQ multiplex PCR; TCRdb's table is partial and in-frame only. The table includes about 140,000 clones, roughly 80% detected once. This material consisted of blood, taken from a patient whose treatment included radiotherapy and nephrectomy. Every receptor here comes from a woman aged 45-65 years with renal cell carcinoma. Each CDR3 is given with its conserved first and last residue. The D gene is left open where the match is weak. Clone size is given for some rows only: seen once, a few or many times, or a class if the clone is expanded.

D gene	V gene	J gene	clone size	CDR3 DNA	CDR3 protein
.	TRBV6-5	TRBJ2-3	few	TGTGCCAGCAGTTACTCGGCAGAGGCAGATACGCAGTATTTT	CASSYSAEADTQYF
.	TRBV27	TRBJ1-5	.	TGTGCCAGCAGTTTCACAGGGTTAGGCAATCAGCCCCAGCATTTT	CASSFTGLGNQPQHF
.	TRBV11-2	TRBJ1-1	.	TGTGCCAGCAGCTCAGGACAGACGAACACTGAAGCTTTCTTT	CASSSGQTNTEAFF
.	TRBV6-6	TRBJ1-5	once	TGTGCCAGCAGTTACCAAGGACACCCCAATCAGCCCCAGCATTTT	CASSYQGHPNQPQHF
.	TRBV28	TRBJ2-3	few	TGTGCCAGCAGTTTCGGGGGTACCCCCTACACGCAGTATTTT	CASSFGGTPYTQYF
.	TRBV5-8	TRBJ1-5	.	TGTGCCAGCAGCCTGGAGGGACGGGCAGATCAGCCCCAGCATTTT	CASSLEGRADQPQHF
.	TRBV27	TRBJ2-5	.	TGTGCCAGCAGTTTAGACCAAAGGGGATTGGAGACCCAGTACTTC	CASSLDQRGLETQYF
TRBD2	TRBV7-6	TRBJ2-3	once	TGTGCCAGCAGCTTAGGAGTACCGGGACTAGCGGGAGGGATCTCGGATACGCAGTATTTT	CASSLGVPGLAGGISDTQYF
TRBD2	TRBV4-1	TRBJ2-1	.	TGCGCCAGCAGCCACTCGGCTAGCGGGGGATACAATGAGCAGTTCTTC	CASSHSASGGYNEQFF
TRBD1	TRBV5-1	TRBJ1-2	few	TGCGCCAGCGCAACCGGGACAGGGGATGGGCAGGCTGGCTACACCTTC	CASATGTGDGQAGYTF
.	TRBV4-3	TRBJ2-5	.	TGCGCCAGCAGCCAAGATCTGCCTAGCCGGGAGACCCAGTACTTC	CASSQDLPSRETQYF
TRBD1	TRBV7-8	TRBJ1-2	once	TGTGCCAGCAGCTTAGGGACAGGGGATGGCTACACCTTC	CASSLGTGDGYTF
.	TRBV30	TRBJ1-1	.	TGTGCCTGGAGTCAGGGAGGTTGGGACACTGAAGCTTTCTTT	CAWSQGGWDTEAFF
.	TRBV7-2	TRBJ2-2	.	TGTGCCAGCAGCTTAAGCTCAAACACCGGGGAGCTGTTTTTT	CASSLSSNTGELFF
TRBD2	TRBV28	TRBJ2-7	few	TGTGCCAGCACTGGGACTAGCGGGACCTATTTAATCTACTTC	CASTGTSGTYLIYF
.	TRBV5-1	TRBJ2-7	.	TGCGCCAGCAGCCCTAGACAGGCCGGCTACGAGCAGTACTTC	CASSPRQAGYEQYF
TRBD2	TRBV7-2	TRBJ2-5	.	TGTGCCAGCAGCTCAAAGACTAGCGGCCAAGAGACCCAGTACTTC	CASSSKTSGQETQYF
.	TRBV5-1	TRBJ2-3	.	TGCGCCAGCAGCTTGGCGTCTAGTCGGGATACGCAGTATTTT	CASSLASSRDTQYF
TRBD2	TRBV15	TRBJ2-2	.	TGTGCCACCAGCAGAGCGGGGGGGCCAGGCGGGGAGCTGTTTTTT	CATSRAGGPGGELFF
.	TRBV5-1	TRBJ1-2	few	TGCGCCAGCAGCTCGGGACCAGGGGACTATGGCTACACCTTC	CASSSGPGDYGYTF
TRBD2	TRBV27	TRBJ2-7	many	TGTGCCAGCAGTTCGAAGGGACTAGACTACTACGAGCAGTACTTC	CASSSKGLDYYEQYF
.	TRBV4-3	TRBJ2-3	.	TGCGCCAGCAGCCACCAGCTGGGTTCAGCAGATACGCAGTATTTT	CASSHQLGSADTQYF
TRBD1	TRBV6-1	TRBJ2-7	.	TGTGCCAGCACCCGGGACAGGGTGTACGAGCAGTACTTC	CASTRDRVYEQYF
TRBD1	TRBV5-1	TRBJ2-1	once	TGCGCCAGCCGGGGACAGGGGATCAACAATGAGCAGTTCTTC	CASRGQGINNEQFF
.	TRBV9	TRBJ1-5	.	TGTGCCAGCAGCATGGACAGTTCACCGGATCAGCCCCAGCATTTT	CASSMDSSPDQPQHF
.	TRBV7-2	TRBJ1-5	.	TGTGCCAGCAGCTTCATGGGTGGGGCGGCGAATCAGCCCCAGCATTTT	CASSFMGGAANQPQHF
.	TRBV9	TRBJ2-1	.	TGTGCCAGCAGCGCTACACACAGGGACAATGAGCAGTTCTTC	CASSATHRDNEQFF
.	TRBV7-6	TRBJ1-5	.	TGTGCCAGCAGCTTAGAAGCAGGGGTTCAGCCCCAGCATTTT	CASSLEAGVQPQHF
.	TRBV5-1	TRBJ2-7	once	TGCGCCAGCAGCTTTGACCCCGGGACCGTCTCCTACGAGCAGTACTTC	CASSFDPGTVSYEQYF
TRBD1	TRBV28	TRBJ1-1	.	TGTGCCAGCAGTACCCCGGGACAGGGGTCAAATGAAGCTTTCTTT	CASSTPGQGSNEAFF
TRBD1	TRBV5-6	TRBJ1-2	.	TGTGCCAGCAGCTTGTGGGACAGAGGTAACTATGGCTACACCTTC	CASSLWDRGNYGYTF
.	TRBV15	TRBJ2-7	.	TGTGCCACCAGCAGGGATCTAAGCTCCTACGAGCAGTACTTC	CATSRDLSSYEQYF
.	TRBV4-3	TRBJ2-1	.	TGCGCCAGCAGCGTTGTCTACAGTGTTTTCAATGAGCAGTTCTTC	CASSVVYSVFNEQFF
.	TRBV9	TRBJ2-2	.	TGTGCCAGCACTCGAGCGGTGAACACCGGGGAGCTGTTTTTT	CASTRAVNTGELFF
TRBD1	TRBV6-1	TRBJ2-7	.	TGTGCCAGCAGTCCTCTGAGGGGGACAGGGGCAGGGCAGTACTTC	CASSPLRGTGAGQYF
.	TRBV9	TRBJ1-2	.	TGTGCCAGCACCCTAGGGGGTTTTAACTATGGCTACACCTTC	CASTLGGFNYGYTF
.	TRBV2	TRBJ1-6	.	TGTGCCAGCAGACCAGGACAGCCCCGACCCCTCCACTTT	CASRPGQPRPLHF
.	TRBV6-5	TRBJ2-7	.	TGTGCCAGCGGCCGGGAATCTGGCGAGCAGTACTTC	CASGRESGEQYF
.	TRBV11-2	TRBJ1-2	few	TGTGCCAGCAGCTTTAGGGCGGGCTACACCTTC	CASSFRAGYTF
TRBD2	TRBV6-5	TRBJ2-2	.	TGTGCCAGCAGTCCTAGCGGGAGGATCACCGGGGAGCTGTTTTTT	CASSPSGRITGELFF
TRBD1	TRBV4-3	TRBJ2-5	.	TGCGCCAGCAGCCAGGATGGACAGGGACGAGAGACCCAGTACTTC	CASSQDGQGRETQYF
TRBD1	TRBV30	TRBJ1-2	.	TGTGCCTGGAGGGGCCGGGACAGGGAACTCTATGGCTACACCTTC	CAWRGRDRELYGYTF
TRBD1	TRBV10-1	TRBJ1-2	.	TGCGCCAGCAGGCGGACAGGGGTTGAAACTATTGGCTACACCTTC	CASRRTGVETIGYTF